A selection of T cell receptor beta chains follows, all from one sample in a study of patients and donors after allogeneic stem cell transplantation. MiXCR was run by TCRdb on the RT-PCR reads, yielding one entry per CDR3 protein. The sample lists under 200,000 distinct CDR3 sequences; about 24% were seen once. Sequencing input: blood, either unsorted or a sorted T cell fraction (not recorded which). The origin of the receptors is a human donor who was either an allogeneic HSCT recipient or a stem cell or donor lymphocyte infusion donor (not recorded which). It is not recorded whose cells these are; they may come from a transplant donor. Each CDR3 is given with its conserved first and last residue. The D gene is left open where the match is weak. Clone size is not always given. Where it is, it says once, few, many or a class for expanded clones.

v_gene: TRBV20-1
abundance: NA
j_gene: TRBJ2-1
d_gene: TRBD2
CDR3aa: CSASISGVRDEQFF
CDR3nt: TGCAGTGCTAGCATTAGCGGGGTTAGGGATGAGCAGTTCTTC

v_gene: TRBV15
abundance: NA
j_gene: TRBJ1-5
d_gene: NA
CDR3aa: CATSRVVGRGRGNQPQHF
CDR3nt: TGTGCCACCAGCAGAGTTGTCGGGCGGGGGCGCGGCAATCAGCCCCAGCATTTT

v_gene: TRBV20-1
abundance: NA
j_gene: TRBJ2-2
d_gene: NA
CDR3aa: CSARPGQKPGELFF
CDR3nt: TGCAGTGCTAGGCCGGGACAAAAACCCGGGGAGCTGTTTTTT

v_gene: TRBV12-5
abundance: many
j_gene: TRBJ1-1
d_gene: NA
CDR3aa: CASGPRYWLNTEAFF
CDR3nt: TGTGCTAGTGGTCCCCGTTATTGGCTGAACACTGAAGCTTTCTTT

v_gene: TRBV5-1
abundance: NA
j_gene: TRBJ2-1
d_gene: TRBD2
CDR3aa: CASGSGGADNEQFF
CDR3nt: TGCGCCAGCGGGAGCGGGGGGGCGGACAATGAGCAGTTCTTC

v_gene: TRBV5-1
abundance: NA
j_gene: TRBJ2-7
d_gene: NA
CDR3aa: CASRILTEWTPDSYEQYF
CDR3nt: TGCGCCAGCCGAATCCTCACCGAGTGGACACCCGACTCCTACGAGCAGTACTTC

v_gene: TRBV3-1
abundance: NA
j_gene: TRBJ2-7
d_gene: NA
CDR3aa: CASSQAAPAGEQYF
CDR3nt: TGTGCCAGCAGCCAAGCAGCCCCGGCGGGGGAGCAGTACTTC

v_gene: TRBV29-1
abundance: once
j_gene: TRBJ2-3
d_gene: NA
CDR3aa: CSAGGPGSDTQYF
CDR3nt: TGCAGCGCTGGGGGACCTGGATCAGATACGCAGTATTTT

v_gene: TRBV5-1
abundance: NA
j_gene: TRBJ1-1
d_gene: NA
CDR3aa: CASTPLWGGTEAFF
CDR3nt: TGCGCCAGCACCCCCTTGTGGGGGGGCACTGAAGCTTTCTTT

v_gene: TRBV10-3
abundance: NA
j_gene: TRBJ2-7
d_gene: NA
CDR3aa: CAISLEGREQYF
CDR3nt: TGTGCCATCAGCCTCGAGGGACGGGAGCAGTACTTC

v_gene: TRBV28
abundance: NA
j_gene: TRBJ2-5
d_gene: NA
CDR3aa: CASSFGWRQETQYF
CDR3nt: TGTGCCAGCAGTTTCGGATGGAGACAAGAGACCCAGTACTTC

v_gene: TRBV29-1
abundance: NA
j_gene: TRBJ2-7
d_gene: TRBD1
CDR3aa: CSVRDRGYEQYF
CDR3nt: TGCAGCGTACGGGACAGGGGCTACGAGCAGTACTTC

v_gene: TRBV20-1
abundance: NA
j_gene: TRBJ1-5
d_gene: NA
CDR3aa: CSASLRVEGYSNQPQHF
CDR3nt: TGCAGTGCTAGCTTGAGGGTGGAGGGGTATAGCAATCAGCCCCAGCATTTT

v_gene: TRBV12-3/TRBV12-4
abundance: few
j_gene: TRBJ2-2
d_gene: NA
CDR3aa: CASSLGSTGELFF
CDR3nt: TGTGCCAGCAGTTTGGGTAGCACCGGGGAGCTGTTTTTT

v_gene: TRBV18
abundance: few
j_gene: TRBJ1-4
d_gene: TRBD1
CDR3aa: CASSPRRGQENEKLFF
CDR3nt: TGTGCCAGCTCACCACGCAGGGGACAGGAAAATGAAAAACTGTTTTTT

v_gene: TRBV29-1
abundance: few
j_gene: TRBJ1-4
d_gene: NA
CDR3aa: CSVEGPGYATNEKLFF
CDR3nt: TGCAGCGTTGAAGGTCCGGGCTATGCAACTAATGAAAAACTGTTTTTT

v_gene: TRBV3-1
abundance: NA
j_gene: TRBJ1-2
d_gene: NA
CDR3aa: CASSFGLLAGYTF
CDR3nt: TGTGCCAGCAGCTTCGGGCTCTTAGCGGGCTACACCTTC

v_gene: TRBV25-1
abundance: NA
j_gene: TRBJ1-5
d_gene: NA
CDR3aa: CASSESLSNQPQHF
CDR3nt: TGTGCCAGCAGTGAATCGTTAAGCAATCAGCCCCAGCATTTT

v_gene: TRBV5-1
abundance: NA
j_gene: TRBJ2-1
d_gene: TRBD2
CDR3aa: CASSLGLSGRTSYNEQFF
CDR3nt: TGCGCCAGCAGCTTGGGGCTTAGCGGGCGGACTTCCTACAATGAGCAGTTCTTC

v_gene: TRBV6-2/TRBV6-3
abundance: few
j_gene: TRBJ1-6
d_gene: NA
CDR3aa: CASSERDSPLHF
CDR3nt: TGTGCCAGCAGTGAGAGGGATTCACCCCTCCACTTT

v_gene: TRBV5-4
abundance: NA
j_gene: TRBJ2-2
d_gene: TRBD1
CDR3aa: CASSPTGGQGFLYTGELFF
CDR3nt: TGTGCCAGCAGCCCGACCGGCGGACAGGGGTTTCTATACACCGGGGAGCTGTTTTTT

v_gene: TRBV7-2
abundance: NA
j_gene: TRBJ1-1
d_gene: NA
CDR3aa: CASSLEPVYTEAFF
CDR3nt: TGTGCCAGCAGCTTAGAACCGGTATACACTGAAGCTTTCTTT

v_gene: TRBV2
abundance: NA
j_gene: TRBJ2-3
d_gene: NA
CDR3aa: CASSEAAFDNTQYF
CDR3nt: TGTGCCAGCAGTGAAGCGGCATTCGATAATACGCAGTATTTT

v_gene: TRBV12-3/TRBV12-4
abundance: NA
j_gene: TRBJ2-3
d_gene: NA
CDR3aa: CASSLGGPDTQYF
CDR3nt: TGTGCCAGCAGTTTAGGAGGCCCAGATACGCAGTATTTT

v_gene: TRBV20-1
abundance: NA
j_gene: TRBJ2-7
d_gene: NA
CDR3aa: CSASTTVSSYEQYF
CDR3nt: TGCAGTGCTAGCACCACGGTAAGCTCCTACGAGCAGTACTTC

v_gene: TRBV14
abundance: few
j_gene: TRBJ1-4
d_gene: NA
CDR3aa: CASSQWGSEKLFF
CDR3nt: TGTGCCAGCAGCCAATGGGGGAGTGAGAAACTGTTTTTT

v_gene: TRBV14
abundance: NA
j_gene: TRBJ1-2
d_gene: NA
CDR3aa: CASSGEDRGGYTF
CDR3nt: TGTGCCAGCAGCGGGGAGGACCGCGGCGGCTACACCTTC

v_gene: TRBV7-2
abundance: NA
j_gene: TRBJ1-2
d_gene: NA
CDR3aa: CASSLVRALPNYGYTF
CDR3nt: TGTGCCAGCAGCTTAGTACGGGCCCTACCTAACTATGGCTACACCTTC

v_gene: TRBV29-1
abundance: NA
j_gene: TRBJ1-4
d_gene: TRBD1
CDR3aa: CSVLHSRQGVARGKLFF
CDR3nt: TGCAGCGTTCTTCACTCTCGCCAGGGGGTCGCCCGGGGAAAACTGTTTTTT

v_gene: TRBV12-5
abundance: NA
j_gene: TRBJ2-3
d_gene: NA
CDR3aa: CASGPNTDTQYF
CDR3nt: TGTGCTAGTGGACCAAACACAGATACGCAGTATTTT

v_gene: TRBV20-1
abundance: few
j_gene: TRBJ2-3
d_gene: NA
CDR3aa: CSVSDSGSTDTQYF
CDR3nt: TGCAGTGTCTCCGATTCTGGTTCCACAGATACGCAGTATTTT

v_gene: TRBV12-3/TRBV12-4
abundance: NA
j_gene: TRBJ1-2
d_gene: NA
CDR3aa: CASSWTGPSPLGLGYTF
CDR3nt: TGTGCCAGCAGTTGGACGGGACCCTCGCCCCTCGGATTGGGCTACACCTTC

v_gene: TRBV18
abundance: few
j_gene: TRBJ2-5
d_gene: NA
CDR3aa: CASSTTRANQETQYF
CDR3nt: TGTGCCAGCTCTACCACCAGGGCGAACCAAGAGACCCAGTACTTC

v_gene: TRBV5-1
abundance: NA
j_gene: TRBJ2-7
d_gene: NA
CDR3aa: CASSFSGHSYEQYF
CDR3nt: TGCGCCAGCAGCTTTTCGGGACACTCCTACGAGCAGTACTTC

v_gene: TRBV20-1
abundance: NA
j_gene: TRBJ1-1
d_gene: TRBD1
CDR3aa: CSARTGRSTEAFF
CDR3nt: TGCAGTGCACGGACAGGGAGGAGTACTGAAGCTTTCTTT

v_gene: TRBV20-1
abundance: NA
j_gene: TRBJ2-2
d_gene: TRBD2
CDR3aa: CSARDWASGTRGGELFF
CDR3nt: TGCAGTGCTAGAGATTGGGCTAGCGGGACCCGGGGCGGGGAGCTGTTTTTT

v_gene: TRBV7-8
abundance: few
j_gene: TRBJ1-5
d_gene: NA
CDR3aa: CASSLGSRWEYSNQPQHF
CDR3nt: TGTGCCAGCAGCTTAGGTTCCAGATGGGAGTATAGCAATCAGCCCCAGCATTTT

v_gene: TRBV6-5
abundance: NA
j_gene: TRBJ2-1
d_gene: TRBD1
CDR3aa: CASSGQGAHNEQFF
CDR3nt: TGTGCCAGCAGTGGACAGGGGGCCCACAATGAGCAGTTCTTC

v_gene: TRBV24-1
abundance: NA
j_gene: TRBJ2-2
d_gene: NA
CDR3aa: CATNREDTGELFF
CDR3nt: TGTGCCACCAACAGGGAGGACACCGGGGAGCTGTTTTTT

v_gene: TRBV5-1
abundance: NA
j_gene: TRBJ2-5
d_gene: TRBD2
CDR3aa: CASSFSPTSGGPPYQETQYF
CDR3nt: TGCGCCAGCAGCTTCTCTCCAACTAGCGGGGGCCCCCCTTACCAAGAGACCCAGTACTTC

v_gene: TRBV29-1
abundance: few
j_gene: TRBJ1-2
d_gene: NA
CDR3aa: CSVGIPGLDNYGYTF
CDR3nt: TGCAGCGTGGGAATCCCGGGACTCGATAACTATGGCTACACCTTC

v_gene: TRBV10-3
abundance: few
j_gene: TRBJ2-2
d_gene: NA
CDR3aa: CAISGTYTGELFF
CDR3nt: TGTGCCATCAGTGGCACTTACACCGGGGAGCTGTTTTTT

v_gene: TRBV11-1
abundance: NA
j_gene: TRBJ2-7
d_gene: NA
CDR3aa: CASSLGLADYEQYF
CDR3nt: TGTGCCAGCAGCTTAGGCCTGGCTGACTACGAGCAGTACTTC

v_gene: TRBV5-6
abundance: NA
j_gene: TRBJ2-5
d_gene: NA
CDR3aa: CASSFFLETQYF
CDR3nt: TGTGCCAGCAGCTTCTTTTTAGAGACCCAGTACTTC

v_gene: TRBV5-1
abundance: NA
j_gene: TRBJ2-1
d_gene: NA
CDR3aa: CASSWSQGFDEQFF
CDR3nt: TGCGCCAGCAGCTGGAGTCAGGGGTTCGATGAGCAGTTCTTC

v_gene: TRBV6-5
abundance: NA
j_gene: TRBJ2-2
d_gene: TRBD1
CDR3aa: CASRSTGGSLTGELFF
CDR3nt: TGTGCCAGCAGATCCACAGGGGGCAGTCTGACCGGGGAGCTGTTTTTT

v_gene: TRBV3-1
abundance: few
j_gene: TRBJ2-1
d_gene: TRBD2
CDR3aa: CASSQDATGLAGGYNEQFF
CDR3nt: TGTGCCAGCAGCCAAGATGCGACAGGACTAGCGGGGGGCTACAATGAGCAGTTCTTC

v_gene: TRBV3-1
abundance: few
j_gene: TRBJ2-3
d_gene: TRBD2
CDR3aa: CASSQGPGTSFLSTDTQYF
CDR3nt: TGTGCCAGCAGCCAAGGCCCCGGGACTAGCTTCCTTAGCACAGATACGCAGTATTTT

v_gene: TRBV5-1
abundance: NA
j_gene: TRBJ2-2
d_gene: NA
CDR3aa: CASSLSVAGELFF
CDR3nt: TGCGCCAGCAGCTTGTCGGTCGCCGGGGAGCTGTTTTTT